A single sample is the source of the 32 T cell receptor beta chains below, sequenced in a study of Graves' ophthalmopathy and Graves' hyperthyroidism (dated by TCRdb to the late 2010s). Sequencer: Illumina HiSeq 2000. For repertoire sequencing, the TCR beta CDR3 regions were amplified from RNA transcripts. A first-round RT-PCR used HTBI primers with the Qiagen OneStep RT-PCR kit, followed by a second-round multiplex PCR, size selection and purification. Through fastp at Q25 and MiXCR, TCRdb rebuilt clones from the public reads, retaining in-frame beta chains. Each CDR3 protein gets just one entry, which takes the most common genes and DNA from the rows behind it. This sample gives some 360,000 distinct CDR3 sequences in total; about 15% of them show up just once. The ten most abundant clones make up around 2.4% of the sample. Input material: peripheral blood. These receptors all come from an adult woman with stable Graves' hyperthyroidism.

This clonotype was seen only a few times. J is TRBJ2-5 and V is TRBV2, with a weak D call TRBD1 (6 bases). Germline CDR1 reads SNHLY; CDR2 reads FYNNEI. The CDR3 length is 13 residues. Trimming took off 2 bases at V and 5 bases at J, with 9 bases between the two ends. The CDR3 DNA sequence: TGTGCCAGCAGTGAATCCAGGGGCGAGACCCAGTACTTC. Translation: CASSESRGETQYF.

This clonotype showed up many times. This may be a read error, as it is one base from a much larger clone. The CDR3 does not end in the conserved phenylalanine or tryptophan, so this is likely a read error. CDR3 loop: CSARPGRHQETQYL. The CDR3 bases are TGCAGTGCTAGGCCGGGACGCCACCAAGAGACCCAGTACCTC. The chain has TRBV20-1 and TRBJ2-5; TRBD1 or TRBD2 may be the D gene (5 bases each). The CDR3 runs 14 residues. V lost 3 bases, J lost 0 bases, and 11 bases lay in between. Germline assignment: CDR1 DFQATT and CDR2 SNEGSKA (reference sequence).

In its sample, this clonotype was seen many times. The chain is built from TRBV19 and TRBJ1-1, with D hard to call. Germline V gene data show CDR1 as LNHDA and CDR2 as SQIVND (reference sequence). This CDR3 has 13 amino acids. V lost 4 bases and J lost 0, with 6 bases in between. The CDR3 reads CASSTALNTEAFF. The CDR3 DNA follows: TGTGCCAGTAGTACCGCCTTGAACACTGAAGCTTTCTTT.

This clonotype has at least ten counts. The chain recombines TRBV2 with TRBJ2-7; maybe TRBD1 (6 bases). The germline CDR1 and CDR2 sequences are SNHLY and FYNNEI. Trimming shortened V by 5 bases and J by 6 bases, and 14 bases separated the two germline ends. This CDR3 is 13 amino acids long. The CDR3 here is CASSPGVGGEQYF. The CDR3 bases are TGTGCCAGCAGTCCAGGGGTAGGAGGCGAGCAGTACTTC.

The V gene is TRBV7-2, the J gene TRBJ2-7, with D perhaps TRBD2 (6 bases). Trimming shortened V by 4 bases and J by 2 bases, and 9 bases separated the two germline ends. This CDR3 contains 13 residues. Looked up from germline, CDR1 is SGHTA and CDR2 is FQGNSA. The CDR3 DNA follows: TGTGCCAGCAGCTGGCGGGACCCCTACGAGCAGTACTTC. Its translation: CASSWRDPYEQYF.

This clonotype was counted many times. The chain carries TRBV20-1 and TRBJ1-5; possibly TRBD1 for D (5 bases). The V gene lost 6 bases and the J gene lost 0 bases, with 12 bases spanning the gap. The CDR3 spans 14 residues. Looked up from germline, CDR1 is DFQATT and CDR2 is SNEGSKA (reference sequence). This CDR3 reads CSAEDRASNQPQHF. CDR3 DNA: TGCAGTGCCGAAGACAGAGCTAGCAATCAGCCCCAGCATTTT.

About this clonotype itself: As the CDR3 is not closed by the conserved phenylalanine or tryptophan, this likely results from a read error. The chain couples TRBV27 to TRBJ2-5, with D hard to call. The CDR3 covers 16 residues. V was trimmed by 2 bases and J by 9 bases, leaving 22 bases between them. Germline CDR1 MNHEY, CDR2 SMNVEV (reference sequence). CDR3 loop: CASSLSHTVDVESQYC. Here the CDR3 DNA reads TGTGCCAGCAGTTTAAGCCACACAGTGGACGTGGAGTCCCAGTACTGC.

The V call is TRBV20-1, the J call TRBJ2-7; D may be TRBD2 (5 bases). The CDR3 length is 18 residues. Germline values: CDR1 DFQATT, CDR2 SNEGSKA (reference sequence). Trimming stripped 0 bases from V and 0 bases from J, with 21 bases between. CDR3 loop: CSARDLEARAQSSYEQYF. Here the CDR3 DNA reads TGCAGTGCTAGAGATTTGGAGGCGCGGGCCCAGAGCTCCTACGAGCAGTACTTC.

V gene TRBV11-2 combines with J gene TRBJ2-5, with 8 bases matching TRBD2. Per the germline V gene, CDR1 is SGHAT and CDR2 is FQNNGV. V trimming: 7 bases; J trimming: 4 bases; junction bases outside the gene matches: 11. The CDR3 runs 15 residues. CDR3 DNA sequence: TGTGCCAGCACCTCCCGGGGGGGGGTGGGAGAGACCCAGTACTTC. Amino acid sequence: CASTSRGGVGETQYF.

This CDR3 is CASTPLAGGYEQYF. DNA for the CDR3: TGTGCCAGCACCCCACTGGCAGGGGGCTACGAGCAGTACTTC. The V gene is TRBV2, the J gene TRBJ2-7, with TRBD1 identical over 7 bases. The germline V gene has CDR1 SNHLY and CDR2 FYNNEI. J gave up 3 bases and V 7 bases, and 9 bases lay outside the gene matches. CDR3 length: 14 residues.

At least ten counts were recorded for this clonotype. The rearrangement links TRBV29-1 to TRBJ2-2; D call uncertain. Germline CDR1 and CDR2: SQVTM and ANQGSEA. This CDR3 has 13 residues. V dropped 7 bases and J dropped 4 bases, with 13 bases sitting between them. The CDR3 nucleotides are TGCAGCGGCCGTTTGGGCGTCACCGGGGAGCTGTTTTTT. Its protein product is CSGRLGVTGELFF.

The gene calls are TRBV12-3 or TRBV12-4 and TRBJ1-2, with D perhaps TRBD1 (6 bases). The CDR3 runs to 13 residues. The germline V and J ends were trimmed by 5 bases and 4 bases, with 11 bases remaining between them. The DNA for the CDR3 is TGTGCCAGCAGTACCCCGACAGGCTATGGCTACACCTTC. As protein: CASSTPTGYGYTF.

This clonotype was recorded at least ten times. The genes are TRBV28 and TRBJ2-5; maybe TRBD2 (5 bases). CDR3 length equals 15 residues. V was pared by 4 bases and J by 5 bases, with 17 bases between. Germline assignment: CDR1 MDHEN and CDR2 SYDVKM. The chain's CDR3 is CASSYGKFSSETQYF. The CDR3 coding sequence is TGTGCCAGCAGTTACGGGAAATTTTCGTCGGAGACCCAGTACTTC.

The CDR3 coding sequence is TGTGCCAGCAGTGTGACAGGGCTATCCTACGAGCAGTACTTC. Translation: CASSVTGLSYEQYF. The chain joins TRBV12-3 or TRBV12-4 to TRBJ2-7; TRBD1 aligns across 7 bases. The CDR3 covers 14 residues. V dropped 5 bases and J dropped 1; count of bases not matched to a gene: 5.

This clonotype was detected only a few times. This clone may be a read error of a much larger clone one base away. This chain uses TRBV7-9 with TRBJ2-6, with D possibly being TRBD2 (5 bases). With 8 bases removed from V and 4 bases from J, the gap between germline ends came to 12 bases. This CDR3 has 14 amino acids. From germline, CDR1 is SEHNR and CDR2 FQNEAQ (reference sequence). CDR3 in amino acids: CASGRPGGANVLTF. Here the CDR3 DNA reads TGTGCCAGCGGCAGACCGGGGGGGGCCAACGTCCTGACTTTC.

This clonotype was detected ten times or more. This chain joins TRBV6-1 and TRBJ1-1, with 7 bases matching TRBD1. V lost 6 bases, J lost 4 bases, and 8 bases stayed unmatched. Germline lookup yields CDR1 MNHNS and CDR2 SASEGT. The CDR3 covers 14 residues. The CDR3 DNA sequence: TGTGCCAGCAGAGCGACAGGGTCGGTCACTGAAGCTTTCTTT. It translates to CASRATGSVTEAFF.

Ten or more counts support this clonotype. In nucleotides, the CDR3 is TGTGCCAGCAGTCCCGGGACTCTCGCTGGCGAGCAGTACTTC. Translation: CASSPGTLAGEQYF. The V and J genes are TRBV6-6 and TRBJ2-7; TRBD2 might be the D (6 bases). This CDR3 is built from 14 residues. V was cut by 5 bases and J by 6 bases, with 17 bases left in between. Germline assignment: CDR1 MNHNY and CDR2 SVGAGI (reference sequence).

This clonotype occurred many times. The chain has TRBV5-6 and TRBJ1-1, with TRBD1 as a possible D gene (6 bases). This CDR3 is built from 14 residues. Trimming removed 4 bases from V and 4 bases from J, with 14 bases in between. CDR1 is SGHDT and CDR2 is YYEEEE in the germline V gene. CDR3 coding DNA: TGTGCCAGCAGCCTGGACAGAGTCCTCACTGAAGCTTTCTTT. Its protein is CASSLDRVLTEAFF. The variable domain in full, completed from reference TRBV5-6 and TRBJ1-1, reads DAGVTQSPTHLIKTRGQQVTLRCSPKSGHDTVSWYQQALGQGPQFIFQYYEEEERQRGNFPDRFSGHQFPNYSSELNVNALLLGDSALYLCASSLDRVLTEAFFGQGTRLTVV.

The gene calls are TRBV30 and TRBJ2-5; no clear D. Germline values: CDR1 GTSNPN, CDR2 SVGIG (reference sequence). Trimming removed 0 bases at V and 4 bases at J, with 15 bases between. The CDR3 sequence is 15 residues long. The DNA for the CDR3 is TGTGCCTGGAGTGTACGGCGGAACATTGGAGAGACCCAGTACTTC. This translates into CAWSVRRNIGETQYF.

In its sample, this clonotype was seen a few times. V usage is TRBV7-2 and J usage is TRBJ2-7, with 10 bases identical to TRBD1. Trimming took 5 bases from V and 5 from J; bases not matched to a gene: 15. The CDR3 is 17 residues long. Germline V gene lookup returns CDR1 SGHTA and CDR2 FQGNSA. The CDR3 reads CASSQGVPGTGADEQYF. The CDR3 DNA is TGTGCCAGCAGCCAAGGCGTCCCTGGGACAGGGGCTGACGAGCAGTACTTC.

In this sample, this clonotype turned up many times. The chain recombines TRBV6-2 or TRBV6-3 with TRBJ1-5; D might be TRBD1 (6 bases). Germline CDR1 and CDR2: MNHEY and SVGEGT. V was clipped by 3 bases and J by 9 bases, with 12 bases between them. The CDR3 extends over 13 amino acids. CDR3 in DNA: TGTGCCAGCAGTTATGGGGGCTCGAGGCCCCAGCATTTT. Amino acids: CASSYGGSRPQHF.

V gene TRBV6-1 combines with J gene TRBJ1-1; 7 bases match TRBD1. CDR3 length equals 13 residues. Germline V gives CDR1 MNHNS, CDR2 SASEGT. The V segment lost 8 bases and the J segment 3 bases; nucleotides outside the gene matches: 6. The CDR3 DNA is TGTGCCAGCCGTATGCAGGGGGACACTGAAGCTTTCTTT. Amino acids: CASRMQGDTEAFF.

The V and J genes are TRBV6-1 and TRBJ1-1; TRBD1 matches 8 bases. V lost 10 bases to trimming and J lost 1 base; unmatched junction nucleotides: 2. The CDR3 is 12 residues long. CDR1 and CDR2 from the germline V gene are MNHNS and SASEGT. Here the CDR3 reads CATQGANTEAFF. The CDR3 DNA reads TGTGCCACCCAGGGGGCGAACACTGAAGCTTTCTTT.

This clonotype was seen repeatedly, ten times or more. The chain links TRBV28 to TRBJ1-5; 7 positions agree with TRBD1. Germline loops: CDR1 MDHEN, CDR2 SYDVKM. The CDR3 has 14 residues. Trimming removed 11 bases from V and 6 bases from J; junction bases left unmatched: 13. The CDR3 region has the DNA TGTGCCTCCTTGAAGCAGGGGGTGAGTCAGCCCCAGCATTTT. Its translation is CASLKQGVSQPQHF.

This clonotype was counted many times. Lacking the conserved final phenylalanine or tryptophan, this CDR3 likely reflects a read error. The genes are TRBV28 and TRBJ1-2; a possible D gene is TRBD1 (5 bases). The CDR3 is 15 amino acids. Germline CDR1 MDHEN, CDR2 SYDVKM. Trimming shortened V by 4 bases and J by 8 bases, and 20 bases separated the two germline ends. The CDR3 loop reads CASSSTLDRFVGYTL. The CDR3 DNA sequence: TGTGCCAGCAGTTCGACCCTCGACAGATTCGTCGGCTACACCCTC.

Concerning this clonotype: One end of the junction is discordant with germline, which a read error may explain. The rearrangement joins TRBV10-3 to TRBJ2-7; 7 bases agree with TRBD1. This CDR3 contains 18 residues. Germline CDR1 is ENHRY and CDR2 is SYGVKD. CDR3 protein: CAVSSSGQVRVTGYEQYF. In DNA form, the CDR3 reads TGTGCCGTCAGTTCTTCCGGACAGGTTAGGGTAACGGGATACGAGCAGTACTTC.

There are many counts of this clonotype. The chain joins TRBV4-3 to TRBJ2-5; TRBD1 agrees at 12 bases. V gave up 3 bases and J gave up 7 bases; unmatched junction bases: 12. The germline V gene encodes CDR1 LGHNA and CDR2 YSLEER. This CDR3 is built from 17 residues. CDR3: CASSQILWDRGQGTQYF. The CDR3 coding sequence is TGCGCCAGCAGCCAGATCTTGTGGGACAGGGGGCAGGGGACCCAGTACTTC.

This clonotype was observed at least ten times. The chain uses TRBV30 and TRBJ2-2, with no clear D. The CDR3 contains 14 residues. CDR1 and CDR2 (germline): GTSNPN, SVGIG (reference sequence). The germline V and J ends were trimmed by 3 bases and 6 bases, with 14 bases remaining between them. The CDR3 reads CAWRASVASGELFF. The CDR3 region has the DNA TGTGCCTGGAGGGCTTCAGTAGCATCCGGGGAGCTGTTTTTT.

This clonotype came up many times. The CDR3 DNA follows: TGTGCCAGCAGCTTAGCCCCAGGGGGCAAGGAGCAGTACTTC. Translating gives CASSLAPGGKEQYF. V is TRBV11-1 and J is TRBJ2-7, with 8 nucleotides matching TRBD1. The CDR3 is made up of 14 amino acids. Per the germline V gene, CDR1 is SGHAT and CDR2 is FQDESV (reference sequence). Unmatched junction bases numbered 5, after V lost 0 bases and J lost 7 bases.

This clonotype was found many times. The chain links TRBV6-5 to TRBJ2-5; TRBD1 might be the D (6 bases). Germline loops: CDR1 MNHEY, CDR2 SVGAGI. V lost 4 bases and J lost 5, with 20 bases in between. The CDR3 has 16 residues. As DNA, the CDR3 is TGTGCCAGCAGTTTCCGCATACAGGGCTCGAGGGAGACCCAGTACTTC. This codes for CASSFRIQGSRETQYF.

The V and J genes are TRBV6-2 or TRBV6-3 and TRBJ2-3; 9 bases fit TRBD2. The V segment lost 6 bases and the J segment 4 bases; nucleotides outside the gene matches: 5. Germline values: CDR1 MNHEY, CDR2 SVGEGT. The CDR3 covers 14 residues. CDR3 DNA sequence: TGTGCCAGCAGGCTAGCGGGGCCCGCAGATACGCAGTATTTT. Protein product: CASRLAGPADTQYF.

The CDR3 bases are TGTGCCAGCAGCCCAACCTCGACGGGAGTCATTGAAGCTTTCTTT. Translated, it gives CASSPTSTGVIEAFF. This chain joins TRBV12-3 or TRBV12-4 and TRBJ1-1, with D uncertain. The CDR3 is 15 residues long. V was pared by 6 bases and J by 7 bases, with 21 bases between.